The 7 T cell receptor beta chains given below trace back to one sample, sequenced in a study of blood T cells in healthy people across ages. Alongside a J-beta primer mix, a sample-barcoded 5' primer served in a second PCR lasting about 7 to 11 cycles. TCRdb itself ran the 5' RACE reads through MiXCR, one entry per CDR3 protein. The repertoire holds about 770,000 distinct CDR3 sequences, with approximately 44% as singletons. Sample: blood. The receptors originated from a man aged 60-69 years in good health.

The chain links TRBV7-9 to TRBJ1-2, with D unclear. Germline V gene data show CDR1 as SEHNR and CDR2 as FQNEAQ (reference sequence). Deletions cut 1 base from V and 7 bases from J, with 13 bases between. The CDR3 extends over 14 amino acids. The CDR3 sequence: CASSLDAGRVGYTF. The CDR3 bases are TGTGCCAGCAGCTTAGACGCGGGGAGAGTTGGCTACACCTTC.

In its sample, this clonotype was seen a few times. The chain links TRBV7-9 to TRBJ1-2; D gene ambiguous. Trimming removed 3 bases at V and 4 bases at J, with 12 bases between. From germline, CDR1 is SEHNR and CDR2 FQNEAQ (reference sequence). CDR3 length equals 14 residues. CDR3 region: CASSFPGEIYGYTF. The CDR3 region has the DNA TGTGCCAGCAGCTTCCCCGGGGAGATCTATGGCTACACCTTC.

V usage is TRBV28 and J usage is TRBJ2-1, with 10 positions matching TRBD2. The CDR3 has 15 residues. Germline V gene data show CDR1 as MDHEN and CDR2 as SYDVKM. V was clipped by 7 bases and J by 2 bases; unmatched bases: 5. The CDR3, as DNA: TGTGCCAGCATTAAAAGCGGGGGGGCCTACAATGAGCAGTTCTTC. This gives the protein CASIKSGGAYNEQFF.

The CDR3 DNA reads TGTGCCAGCAGTCCATACCCGGCTAGCACAGATACGCAGTATTTT. Amino acids: CASSPYPASTDTQYF. The rearrangement links TRBV27 to TRBJ2-3; D call uncertain. The CDR3 is 15 residues long. Trimming took off 5 bases at V and 0 bases at J, with 12 bases between the two ends. Germline V CDR1 and CDR2: MNHEY, SMNVEV (reference sequence).

A single count supports this clonotype. The rearrangement links TRBV10-3 to TRBJ1-4; D gene unclear. Germline V gene sequence: CDR1 ENHRY, CDR2 SYGVKD. V was shortened by 4 bases and J by 6 bases, with 9 bases between the two germline ends. This CDR3 comprises 13 residues. CDR3 coding DNA: TGTGCCATCAGTGGGGGAGTGTATGAAAAACTGTTTTTT. It specifies CAISGGVYEKLFF.

The chain is built from TRBV9 and TRBJ2-1, with 11 nucleotides matching TRBD2. V gave up 4 bases and J gave up 6 bases; unmatched junction bases: 18. CDR3 length equals 19 residues. The germline V gene encodes CDR1 SGDLS and CDR2 YYNGEE. CDR3 coding DNA: TGTGCCAGCAGCCCCCATGGCCTAGCGGGGGGCCGCGGGGCCAATGAGCAGTTCTTC. Protein: CASSPHGLAGGRGANEQFF.

This clonotype was recorded a few times. The genes are TRBV3-1 and TRBJ2-5; 7 bases map to TRBD1. CDR3 length: 15 amino acids. Germline values: CDR1 LGHDT, CDR2 YNNKEL (reference sequence). Trimming took 7 bases from V and 3 from J; bases not matched to a gene: 11. This CDR3 is CASTPWTGHEETQYF. In nucleotides, the CDR3 is TGTGCCAGCACCCCATGGACAGGCCATGAAGAGACCCAGTACTTC.